This record looks at one TCR beta chain sequence and its context. This sample was taken from a study of blood T cell repertoires in COVID-19. Germline CDR1 WSHSY, CDR2 SAAADI. V lost 6 bases and J lost 1, with 4 bases in between. This CDR3 region has 12 residues. As originally analysed: Amplified reference gene primers provided the basis for estimating nucleated cell counts. The method was immunoSEQ multiplex PCR; TCRdb's version includes in-frame clones alone and lacks a portion of them. V and J calls and clone size are given by that table; D and trimming were obtained from the DNA. The data show approximately 220,000 clones, around nine tenths seen once.

The source material was peripheral blood. This sequence joins TRBV10-2 and TRBJ1-5, with D unresolved. The clonotype was recovered from a man aged 60 to 69 with acute or convalescent COVID-19. The CDR3 spells CASSQSNQPQHF. DNA of the CDR3: TGCGCCAGCAGCCAGAGCAATCAGCCCCAGCATTTT.